The 29 T cell receptor beta chains given below trace back to one sample, sequenced in a study of blood T cells in healthy people across ages. Primers used in a second PCR of about 6 to 11 cycles were a sample-barcoded 5' primer and a J-beta primer mix. TCRdb passed the 5' RACE reads through MiXCR, listing each CDR3 protein once. The top ten hold 13% of the sample, which has about a million distinct CDR3 sequences, about two fifths seen once. Sequencing used blood. The receptors were gathered from a man in his late teens or twenties in good health.

This chain links TRBV2 with TRBJ1-5, with 8 bases aligning to TRBD1. Germline V lookup: CDR1 SNHLY, CDR2 FYNNEI. The length of the CDR3 is 13 residues. J lost 4 bases, V lost 8 bases, and 4 bases had no gene match. The CDR3 DNA follows: TGTGCCAGCGCGGGACAGGCGAATCAGCCCCAGCATTTT. This translates into CASAGQANQPQHF.

This clonotype was seen a single time. This rearrangement joins TRBV28 to TRBJ1-6; D gene ambiguous. V lost 4 bases and J lost 2, with 15 bases in between. CDR3 length equals 17 residues. Looked up from germline, CDR1 is MDHEN and CDR2 is SYDVKM. In DNA, the CDR3 is TGTGCCAGCAGTTCCCGAGGGAGCCCCACCTATAATTCACCCCTCCACTTT. This gives the protein CASSSRGSPTYNSPLHF. Full variable domain (rest looked up from reference TRBV28 and TRBJ1-6): DVKVTQSSRYLVKRTGEKVFLECVQDMDHENMFWYRQDPGLGLRLIYFSYDVKMKEKGDIPEGYSVSREKKERFSLILESASTNQTSMYLCASSSRGSPTYNSPLHFGNGTRLTVT.

This clonotype was detected many times. The J gene is TRBJ1-2, the V gene TRBV6-6, with unresolved D. V was cut by 6 bases and J by 8 bases, with 22 bases left in between. The germline V gene encodes CDR1 MNHNY and CDR2 SVGAGI (reference sequence). The CDR3 loop spans 15 amino acids. The CDR3 DNA is TGTGCCAGCAGCCAACCAGTGAGTTCGGGGTTCGGCTACACCTTC. Translation gives CASSQPVSSGFGYTF.

This clonotype turned up a few times. The chain couples TRBV3-1 to TRBJ2-5, with TRBD1 identical over 7 bases. The CDR3 has 15 residues. V was clipped by 3 bases and J by 5 bases; unmatched bases: 9. Per germline, CDR1 LGHDT and CDR2 YNNKEL (reference sequence). CDR3 sequence reads: CASSQVTGFRETQYF. The DNA of the CDR3 is TGTGCCAGCAGCCAGGTGACAGGGTTTCGCGAGACCCAGTACTTC.

This clonotype was observed a few times. V is TRBV5-1 and J is TRBJ2-1; the D gene is possibly TRBD2 (6 bases). There are 12 residues in the CDR3. Germline values: CDR1 SGHRS, CDR2 YFSETQ. Trimming removed 4 bases from V and 8 bases from J, with 10 bases in between. The CDR3 loop reads CASSLGEDEQFF. Here the CDR3 DNA reads TGCGCCAGCAGCCTAGGGGAGGATGAGCAGTTCTTC.

This clonotype turned up a few times. This chain links TRBV28 with TRBJ1-6; 7 bases match TRBD1. CDR1 is MDHEN and CDR2 is SYDVKM in the germline V gene. After removal of 3 bases from V and 5 bases from J, the junction contained 10 bases not matched to a gene. The CDR3 extends over 17 amino acids. DNA for the CDR3: TGTGCCAGCAGTTTGTGGTCGACAGGGATCAATAATTCACCCCTCCACTTT. Residues: CASSLWSTGINNSPLHF.

V usage is TRBV20-1 and J usage is TRBJ2-4; possible D gene TRBD1, 5 bases. Per germline, CDR1 DFQATT and CDR2 SNEGSKA (reference sequence). The CDR3 covers 15 residues. The V gene lost 2 bases and the J gene lost 0 bases, with 11 bases spanning the gap. For the CDR3, the DNA is TGCAGTGCTAGAACAGGTTCAATAGCCAAAAACATTCAGTACTTC. Its protein is CSARTGSIAKNIQYF.

The V and J genes are TRBV20-1 and TRBJ1-1; D remains unclear. This CDR3 is built from 14 residues. Germline CDR1 and CDR2: DFQATT and SNEGSKA (reference sequence). Trimming removed 5 bases at V and 3 bases at J, with 16 bases between. The CDR3: CSAYGRGGDTEAFF. The CDR3 DNA reads TGCAGTGCTTACGGACGGGGAGGAGACACTGAAGCTTTCTTT.

The chain joins TRBV4-3 to TRBJ1-2, with TRBD1 as a possible D gene (5 bases). The germline V gene has CDR1 LGHNA and CDR2 YSLEER. This CDR3 region has 13 residues. The V end lost 0 bases, the J end lost 13 bases, and 15 bases lay between the germline ends. The CDR3 coding sequence is TGCGCCAGCAGCCAAGATATTAGCGGGGCCCGCACCTTC. Its translation: CASSQDISGARTF.

This chain joins TRBV20-1 and TRBJ2-5, with no clear D. The J call may be wrong; the DNA end is better matched by TRBJ2-7. This CDR3 region has 13 residues. Per the germline V gene, CDR1 is DFQATT and CDR2 is SNEGSKA (reference sequence). The CDR3, as DNA: TGCAGTGCTAGACAGAGTAATCGATACGAGCAGTACTTC. Encoded protein: CSARQSNRYEQYF.

The V call is TRBV10-3, the J call TRBJ2-3; 8 nucleotides match TRBD1. Germline trimming cut 6 bases from V and 6 bases from J; bases unmatched to any gene: 2. This CDR3 comprises 12 residues. CDR1 and CDR2 from the germline V gene are ENHRY and SYGVKD. The CDR3 loop reads CAIRDREDTQYF. The DNA for the CDR3 is TGTGCCATCAGGGACAGGGAGGATACGCAGTATTTT.

This chain joins TRBV18 and TRBJ2-5, with 7 bases that match TRBD1. This CDR3 spans 15 amino acids. The ends lost 4 bases at V and 11 bases at J; junction bases unmatched: 16. Germline V gene sequence: CDR1 KGHSH, CDR2 LQKENI. Here the CDR3 reads CASSLRTTQGNEQYF. CDR3 nucleotide sequence: TGTGCCAGCTCACTTCGGACAACACAGGGGAATGAGCAGTACTTC.

This clonotype showed up just a few times. The V and J genes are TRBV5-1 and TRBJ2-3; tentative D call: TRBD2 (5 bases). V was cut by 3 bases and J by 3 bases, with 14 bases left in between. Germline CDR1 is SGHRS and CDR2 is YFSETQ. The CDR3 has 15 amino acids. CDR3 DNA: TGCGCCAGCAGCTGGATGGGCGGGTCAACAGATACGCAGTATTTT. Translating gives CASSWMGGSTDTQYF. Looking up the rest from reference TRBV5-1 and TRBJ2-3 gives the full variable domain: KAGVTQTPRYLIKTRGQQVTLSCSPISGHRSVSWYQQTPGQGLQFLFEYFSETQRNKGNFPGRFSGRQFSNSRSEMNVSTLELGDSALYLCASSWMGGSTDTQYFGPGTRLTVL.

There are a few counts of this clonotype. This sequence joins TRBV7-2 and TRBJ1-6; D unclear. In germline, CDR1 is SGHTA, CDR2 FQGNSA. The CDR3 is 14 amino acids. Deletions cut 2 bases from V and 7 bases from J, with 9 bases between. CDR3 protein: CASSLRHPNSPLHF. In DNA, the CDR3 is TGTGCCAGCAGCTTAAGACACCCAAATTCACCCCTCCACTTT.

This clonotype appeared once. A read error is possible here, since a much larger clone lies one base away. V gene TRBV5-1 combines with J gene TRBJ2-3; D is tentatively TRBD1 or TRBD2 (5 bases each). The CDR3 has 15 amino acids. V was cut by 4 bases and J by 6 bases, with 18 bases left in between. CDR1 is SGHRS, CDR2 YFSETQ, per germline. The CDR3 protein is CASSDRDQNWDTQYF. The CDR3 bases are TGCGCCAGCAGCGACCGGGACCAAAACTGGGATACGCAGTATTTT.

The chain combines TRBV5-1 with TRBJ2-3, with 8 bases that match TRBD1. Unmatched junction bases numbered 7, after V lost 4 bases and J lost 6 bases. The germline V gene encodes CDR1 SGHRS and CDR2 YFSETQ. The length of the CDR3 is 14 residues. CDR3 loop: CASSPPDRGDTQYF. The CDR3 coding sequence is TGCGCCAGCAGCCCTCCCGACAGGGGCGATACGCAGTATTTT.

V gene TRBV11-2 combines with J gene TRBJ2-5, with 9 bases matching TRBD1. Germline CDR1 is SGHAT and CDR2 is FQNNGV. The CDR3 length is 16 residues. The trim removed 4 bases at V and 11 bases at J, leaving 17 bases unmatched. CDR3 DNA: TGTGCCAGCAGCTCCTACCGGGACAGGGATTACAATGAGCAGTACTTC. Residues: CASSSYRDRDYNEQYF.

This clonotype was seen a few times. V is TRBV15 and J is TRBJ1-5; no firm D call. CDR1 and CDR2 from the germline V gene are LNHNV and YYDKDF (reference sequence). The CDR3 contains 15 residues. V dropped 0 bases and J dropped 6 bases, with 12 bases sitting between them. The CDR3 region is CATSRDRSSGQPQHF. The CDR3 DNA is TGTGCCACCAGCAGAGATAGATCCTCCGGTCAGCCCCAGCATTTT.

This clonotype has a handful of counts. This chain uses TRBV10-3 with TRBJ1-2; 9 bases fit TRBD1. The V gene's germline CDR1 is ENHRY and CDR2 SYGVKD. CDR3 size: 13 residues. Trimming cost V 3 bases and J 6 bases; bases outside gene matches: 2. The chain's CDR3 is CAISEQGANGYTF. For the CDR3, the DNA is TGTGCCATCAGTGAACAGGGGGCCAATGGCTACACCTTC.

This clonotype was recorded a few times. The chain uses TRBV7-2 and TRBJ2-3; TRBD2 is a possible D gene (6 bases). CDR3 length equals 16 residues. From germline, CDR1 is SGHTA and CDR2 FQGNSA. Trimming left V 1 base short and J 5 bases short, with 16 bases between. CDR3 amino acids: CASSLVRLAFGDTQYF. The CDR3 DNA reads TGTGCCAGCAGCTTAGTGAGGCTAGCGTTTGGAGATACGCAGTATTTT. Filled out from reference TRBV7-2 and TRBJ2-3, the complete variable domain reads GAGVSQSPSNKVTEKGKDVELRCDPISGHTALYWYRQSLGQGLEFLIYFQGNSAPDKSGLPSDRFSAERTGGSVSTLTIQRTQQEDSAVYLCASSLVRLAFGDTQYFGPGTRLTVL.

This clonotype was picked up a small number of times. The genes are TRBV7-2 and TRBJ2-7; D gene uncertain. CDR3 size: 13 residues. Trimming took off 5 bases at V and 1 base at J, with 9 bases between the two ends. Germline CDR1 is SGHTA and CDR2 is FQGNSA. DNA for the CDR3: TGTGCCAGCAGCACATCACAGTCCTACGAGCAGTACTTC. This gives the protein CASSTSQSYEQYF.

The chain has TRBV29-1 and TRBJ2-2; perhaps TRBD2 as D (5 bases). V was trimmed by 0 bases and J by 8 bases, leaving 10 bases between them. Germline CDR1 and CDR2: SQVTM and ANQGSEA. CDR3 size: 13 residues. Written as DNA, the CDR3 is TGCAGCGTTGAAGATCGGGGAGTGGGGGAGCTGTTTTTT. Amino acid sequence: CSVEDRGVGELFF.

This chain connects TRBV4-3 to TRBJ2-1; 9 bases are a match to TRBD2. Germline CDR1 LGHNA, CDR2 YSLEER. V was clipped by 4 bases and J by 10 bases; unmatched bases: 23. The CDR3 has 19 residues. The CDR3 region is CASSRAFRPLAGARREQFF. The CDR3, as DNA: TGCGCCAGCAGCCGAGCATTCCGTCCTTTAGCGGGGGCCCGGAGGGAGCAGTTCTTC.

The sample holds a few counts of this clonotype. The gene calls are TRBV12-3 or TRBV12-4 and TRBJ2-5; 8 bases fit TRBD1. The assigned J gene may be wrong: the sequence end matches TRBJ2-7 better. This CDR3 region has 17 residues. The chain's CDR3 is CASSPWDRFHDTYEQYF. The CDR3 bases are TGTGCCAGCAGTCCTTGGGACAGGTTTCATGATACCTACGAGCAGTACTTC.

This clonotype was seen a handful of times. This rearrangement joins TRBV12-3 or TRBV12-4 to TRBJ2-1; 8 positions match TRBD1. The CDR3 is made up of 14 amino acids. Trimming at V came to 6 bases and at J to 6 bases, leaving 7 bases not matched to a gene. The CDR3 region has the DNA TGTGCCAGCAGCGGACAGGGTTCAGGCAATGAGCAGTTCTTC. It is translated as CASSGQGSGNEQFF.

The chain has TRBV4-1 and TRBJ2-1; D unclear. Gene TRBJ2-7 matches the end of the DNA better, so the J call may be wrong. This CDR3 contains 13 residues. Per the germline V gene, CDR1 is MGHRA and CDR2 is YSYEKL. The CDR3 DNA reads TGCGCCAGCAGCCAAGCCTCCTACAATGAGCAGTACTTC. Its protein is CASSQASYNEQYF.

V is TRBV12-3 or TRBV12-4 and J is TRBJ2-2; weak D call: TRBD1 (6 bases). V lost 3 bases and J lost 4, with 12 bases in between. There are 15 residues in the CDR3. The DNA of the CDR3 is TGTGCCAGCAGTTTGGGGACAATCCTCACCGGGGAGCTGTTTTTT. It translates to CASSLGTILTGELFF.

This clonotype was seen more than once but under ten times. The CDR3 sequence: CASSSGLAGGSPDTQYF. The CDR3 bases are TGTGCCAGCAGCTCCGGACTAGCGGGGGGTTCCCCAGATACGCAGTATTTT. V and J are TRBV13 and TRBJ2-3; 14 nucleotides agree with TRBD2. Germline assignment: CDR1 PRHDT and CDR2 FYEKMQ (reference sequence). The CDR3 spans 17 residues. With 4 bases clipped from V and 4 bases from J, the junction kept 7 bases outside the gene matches.

V is TRBV2 and J is TRBJ1-2, with D perhaps TRBD1 (5 bases). The length of the CDR3 is 16 residues. V was shortened by 5 bases and J by 4 bases, with 20 bases between the two germline ends. Germline CDR1 and CDR2: SNHLY and FYNNEI. This chain's CDR3 is CASSLDSAWGFYGYTF. The CDR3 nucleotides are TGTGCCAGCAGTCTAGACAGTGCGTGGGGCTTCTATGGCTACACCTTC.